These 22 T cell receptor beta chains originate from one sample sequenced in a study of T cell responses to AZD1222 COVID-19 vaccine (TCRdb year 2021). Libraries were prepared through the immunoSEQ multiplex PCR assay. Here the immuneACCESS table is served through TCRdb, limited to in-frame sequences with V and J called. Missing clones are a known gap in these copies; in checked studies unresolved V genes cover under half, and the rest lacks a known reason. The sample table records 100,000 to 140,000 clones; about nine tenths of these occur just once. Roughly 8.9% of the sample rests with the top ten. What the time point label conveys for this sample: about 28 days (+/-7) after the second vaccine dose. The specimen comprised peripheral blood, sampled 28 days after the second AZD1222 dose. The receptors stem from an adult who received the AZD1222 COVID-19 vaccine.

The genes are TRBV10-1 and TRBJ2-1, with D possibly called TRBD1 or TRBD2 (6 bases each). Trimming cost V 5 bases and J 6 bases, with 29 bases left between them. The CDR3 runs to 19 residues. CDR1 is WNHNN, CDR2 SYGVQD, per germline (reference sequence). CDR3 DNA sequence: TGCGCCAGCAGTCCCTCAAGGGGGGTGTCGGGGCGTGTTCGCAATGAGCAGTTCTTC. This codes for CASSPSRGVSGRVRNEQFF.

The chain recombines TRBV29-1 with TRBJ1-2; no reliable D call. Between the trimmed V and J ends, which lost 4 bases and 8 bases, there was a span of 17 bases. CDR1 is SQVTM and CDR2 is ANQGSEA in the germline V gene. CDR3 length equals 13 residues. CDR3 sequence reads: CSVAQILTEGYTF. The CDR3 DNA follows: TGCAGCGTTGCCCAGATACTAACGGAAGGCTACACCTTC.

Here the CDR3 reads CASGNRVSTEAFF. The CDR3 DNA sequence: TGTGCTAGTGGAAACAGGGTTAGCACTGAAGCTTTCTTT. The chain has TRBV12-5 and TRBJ1-1; tentatively, D is TRBD1 (6 bases). Per the germline V gene, CDR1 is LGHNT and CDR2 is FRNRAP. The CDR3 sequence is 13 residues long. Trimming took off 6 bases at V and 4 bases at J, with 12 bases between the two ends.

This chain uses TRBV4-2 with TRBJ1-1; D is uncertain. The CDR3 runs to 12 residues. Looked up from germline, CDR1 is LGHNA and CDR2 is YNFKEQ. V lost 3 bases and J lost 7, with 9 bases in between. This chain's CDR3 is CASSQAGFEAFF. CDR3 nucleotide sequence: TGTGCCAGCAGCCAGGCGGGATTTGAAGCTTTCTTT.

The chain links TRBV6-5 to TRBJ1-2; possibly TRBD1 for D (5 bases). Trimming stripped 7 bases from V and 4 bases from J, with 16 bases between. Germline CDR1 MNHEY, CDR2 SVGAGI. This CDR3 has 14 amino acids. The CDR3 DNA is TGTGCCAGCACGAGGGGCCATACAGGCTATGGCTACACCTTC. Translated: CASTRGHTGYGYTF.

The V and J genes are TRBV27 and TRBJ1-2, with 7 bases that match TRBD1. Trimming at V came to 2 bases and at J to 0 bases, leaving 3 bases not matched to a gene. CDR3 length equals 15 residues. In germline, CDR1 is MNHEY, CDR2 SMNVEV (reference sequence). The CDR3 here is CASSLMGQTNYGYTF. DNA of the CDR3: TGTGCCAGCAGTTTAATGGGACAGACTAACTATGGCTACACCTTC.

The CDR3 sequence is CASSPTGGLEQFF. CDR3 DNA sequence: TGTGCCAGTAGCCCTACAGGGGGACTAGAGCAGTTCTTC. The V and J genes are TRBV19 and TRBJ2-1, with a weak D call TRBD1 (8 bases). The CDR3 runs to 13 residues. Trimming cost V 6 bases and J 10 bases, with 16 bases left between them. CDR1 and CDR2 (germline): LNHDA, SQIVND (reference sequence).

Written as DNA, the CDR3 is TGCGCCAGCAAAACAGGGTTAGAGACCCAGTACTTC. Its translation: CASKTGLETQYF. The chain carries TRBV5-1 and TRBJ2-5, with a weak D call TRBD1 (6 bases). Germline V gene sequence: CDR1 SGHRS, CDR2 YFSETQ. Trimming removed 6 bases from V and 4 bases from J, with 10 bases in between. The CDR3 is 12 amino acids.

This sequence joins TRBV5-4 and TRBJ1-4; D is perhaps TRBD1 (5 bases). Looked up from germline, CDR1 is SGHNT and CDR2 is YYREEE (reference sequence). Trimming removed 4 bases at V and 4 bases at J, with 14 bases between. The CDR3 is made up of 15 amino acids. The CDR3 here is CASSQEGIINEKLFF. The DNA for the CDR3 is TGTGCCAGCAGCCAGGAGGGGATCATTAATGAAAAACTGTTTTTT.

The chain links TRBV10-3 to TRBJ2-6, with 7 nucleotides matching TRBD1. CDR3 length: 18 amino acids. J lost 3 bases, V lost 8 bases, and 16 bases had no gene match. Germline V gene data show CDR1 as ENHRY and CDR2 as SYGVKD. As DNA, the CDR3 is TGTGCCATCCGACCTTGGGACAAGGGGGCCTTTGGGGCCAACGTCCTGACTTTC. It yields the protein CAIRPWDKGAFGANVLTF.

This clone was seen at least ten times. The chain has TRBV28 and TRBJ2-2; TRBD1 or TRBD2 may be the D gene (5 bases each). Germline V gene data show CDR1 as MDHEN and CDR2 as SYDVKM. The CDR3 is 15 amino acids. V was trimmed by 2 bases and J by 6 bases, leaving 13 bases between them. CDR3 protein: CASSLQPGPAGELFF. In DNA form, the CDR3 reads TGTGCCAGCAGTTTACAGCCGGGACCCGCCGGGGAGCTGTTTTTT.

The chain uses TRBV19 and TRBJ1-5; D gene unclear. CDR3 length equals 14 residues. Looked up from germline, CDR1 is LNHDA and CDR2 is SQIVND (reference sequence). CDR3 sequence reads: CAAGPPGSNQPQHF. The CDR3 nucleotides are TGTGCGGCCGGGCCTCCGGGAAGCAATCAGCCCCAGCATTTT.

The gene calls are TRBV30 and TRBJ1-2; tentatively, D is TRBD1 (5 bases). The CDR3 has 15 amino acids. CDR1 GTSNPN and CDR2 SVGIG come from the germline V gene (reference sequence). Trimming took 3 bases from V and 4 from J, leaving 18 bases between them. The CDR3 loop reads CAWSAGAGSLYGYTF. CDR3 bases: TGTGCCTGGAGCGCTGGGGCGGGCAGTCTCTATGGCTACACCTTC.

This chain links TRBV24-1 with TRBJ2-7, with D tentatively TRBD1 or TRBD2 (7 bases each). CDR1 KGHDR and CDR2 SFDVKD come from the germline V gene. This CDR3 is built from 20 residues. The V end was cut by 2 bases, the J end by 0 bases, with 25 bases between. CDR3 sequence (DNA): TGTGCCACCAGTGATTACGCTGAGAATCAGGGGGGGAGCGACTCCTACGAGCAGTACTTC. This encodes CATSDYAENQGGSDSYEQYF.

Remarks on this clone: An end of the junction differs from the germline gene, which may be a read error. As DNA, the CDR3 is TGTGCCAGCAGCCTAACTTATAATTCACCCCTCCACTTT. It translates to CASSLTYNSPLHF. The V gene is TRBV7-3, the J gene TRBJ1-6; D gene ambiguous. CDR3 length equals 13 residues. CDR1 and CDR2 (germline): SGHTA, FQGTGA.

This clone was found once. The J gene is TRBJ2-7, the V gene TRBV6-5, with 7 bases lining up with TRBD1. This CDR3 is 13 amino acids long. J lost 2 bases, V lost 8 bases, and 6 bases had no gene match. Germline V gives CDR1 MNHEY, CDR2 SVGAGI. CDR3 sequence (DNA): TGTGCCAGCGGGCCCAGGGGGACCTACGAGCAGTACTTC. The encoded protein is CASGPRGTYEQYF.

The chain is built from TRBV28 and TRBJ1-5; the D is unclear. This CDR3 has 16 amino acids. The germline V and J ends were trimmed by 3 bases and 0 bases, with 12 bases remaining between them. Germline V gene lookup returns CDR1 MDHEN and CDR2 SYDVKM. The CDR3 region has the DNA TGTGCCAGCAGTTTCGGGAAGCGTTATAGCAATCAGCCCCAGCATTTT. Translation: CASSFGKRYSNQPQHF.

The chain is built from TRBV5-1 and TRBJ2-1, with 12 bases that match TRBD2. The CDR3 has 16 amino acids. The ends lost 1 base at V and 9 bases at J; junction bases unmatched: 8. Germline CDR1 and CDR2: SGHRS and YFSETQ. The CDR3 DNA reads TGCGCCAGCAGCTTGCTGACTAGCGGGAGTACGGTTGAGCAGTTCTTC. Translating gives CASSLLTSGSTVEQFF.

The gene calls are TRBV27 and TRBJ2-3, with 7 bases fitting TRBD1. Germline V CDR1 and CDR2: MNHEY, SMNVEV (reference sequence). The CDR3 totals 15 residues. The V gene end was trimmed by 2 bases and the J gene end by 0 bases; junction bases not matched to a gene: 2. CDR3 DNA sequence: TGTGCCAGCAGTTTAAGGGGACAGAGCACAGATACGCAGTATTTT. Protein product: CASSLRGQSTDTQYF.

The CDR3 DNA follows: TGTGCTGGCATTGCGGGGGGCGTTAATGAGCAGTTCTTC. Residues: CAGIAGGVNEQFF. The chain couples TRBV30 to TRBJ2-1, with TRBD2 matching 8 bases. The CDR3 loop spans 13 amino acids. The germline V gene encodes CDR1 GTSNPN and CDR2 SVGIG (reference sequence).

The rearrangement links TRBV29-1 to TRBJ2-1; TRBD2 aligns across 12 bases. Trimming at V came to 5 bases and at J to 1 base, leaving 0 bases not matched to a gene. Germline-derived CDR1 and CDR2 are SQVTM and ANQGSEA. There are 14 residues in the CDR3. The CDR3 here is CSVTSGRSYNEQFF. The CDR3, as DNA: TGCAGCGTTACTAGCGGGAGGTCCTACAATGAGCAGTTCTTC.

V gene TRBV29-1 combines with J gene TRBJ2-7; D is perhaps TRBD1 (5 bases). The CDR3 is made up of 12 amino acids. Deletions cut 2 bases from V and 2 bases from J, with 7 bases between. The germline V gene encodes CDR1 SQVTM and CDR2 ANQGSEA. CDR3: CSVEKGPYEQYF. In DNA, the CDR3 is TGCAGCGTTGAAAAGGGGCCCTACGAGCAGTACTTC.